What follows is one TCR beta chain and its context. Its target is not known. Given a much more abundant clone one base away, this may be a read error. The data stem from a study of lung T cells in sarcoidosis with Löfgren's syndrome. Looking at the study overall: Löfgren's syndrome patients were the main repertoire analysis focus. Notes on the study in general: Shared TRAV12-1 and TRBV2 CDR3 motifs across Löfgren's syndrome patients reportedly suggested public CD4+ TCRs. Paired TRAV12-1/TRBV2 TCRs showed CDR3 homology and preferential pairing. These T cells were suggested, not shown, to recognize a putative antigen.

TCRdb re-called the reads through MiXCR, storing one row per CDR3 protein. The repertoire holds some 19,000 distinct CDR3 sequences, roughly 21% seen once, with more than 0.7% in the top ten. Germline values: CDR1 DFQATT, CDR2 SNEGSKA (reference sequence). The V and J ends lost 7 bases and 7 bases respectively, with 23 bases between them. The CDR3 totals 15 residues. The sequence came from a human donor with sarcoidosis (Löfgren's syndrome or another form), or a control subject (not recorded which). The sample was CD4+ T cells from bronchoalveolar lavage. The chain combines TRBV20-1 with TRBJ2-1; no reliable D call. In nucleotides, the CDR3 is TGCAGTGTTTTCTTCCCCACAGTTGGGGTGAATGAGCAGTTCTTC. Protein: CSVFFPTVGVNEQFF.